This T cell receptor (beta chain) derives from a study of PD-L1 blockade in urothelial cancer. Turning to the study itself: Anywhere from 0 to 3 prior chemotherapy regimens had been received by patients. Analyzed time points were 3 weeks (second dose) and 6 weeks after therapy began.

The time point was: peripheral blood 6 weeks after treatment start. This clone has more than one count but fewer than ten. Only in-frame clones appear in the TCRdb table, and some are missing; sequencing was by immunoSEQ multiplex PCR. The sample carries about 130,000 clones, 86% recorded once. The clonotype originates from a middle-aged man with urothelial cancer. The source was PBMCs, collected around atezolizumab (anti-PD-L1) treatment.

In nucleotides, the CDR3 is TGTGCCAGCGGGGCAGGAAACACCATATATTTT. It translates to CASGAGNTIYF. V usage is TRBV5-5 and J usage is TRBJ1-3; tentatively, D is TRBD1 (5 bases). Trimming took 7 bases from V and 4 from J, leaving 6 bases between them. This CDR3 spans 11 amino acids. The germline gives CDR1 SGHKS, CDR2 YYEKEE (reference sequence).